This T cell receptor (beta chain) was profiled in a study of neoadjuvant anti-PD-1 for oral cavity cancer. Whole-study findings and limits: PBMC Gini-index clonality exceeded responders' in non-responders post-nivolumab. TCR analyses covered only a few patients per response group.

Analysis of PBMCs was direct, with no culture step. Clones were sequenced by immunoSEQ multiplex PCR, and TCRdb holds only the in-frame ones, with some missing. Of 60,000 to 75,000 clones in the sample, around 82% were seen once. This clone appeared a few times. As yet, its antigen is unknown. The CDR3 totals 15 residues. From germline, CDR1 is SQVTM and CDR2 ANQGSEA. J gave up 6 bases and V 3 bases, and 10 bases lay outside the gene matches. The sequencing here drew on PBMCs, taken before nivolumab (anti-PD-1) treatment. The rearrangement joins TRBV29-1 to TRBJ2-2, with TRBD1 identical over 7 bases. The clonotype comes from a person between 40 and 85 years old with oral cavity squamous cell carcinoma. This chain's CDR3 is CSVESRQGVAGELFF. As DNA, the CDR3 is TGCAGCGTTGAGTCGCGGCAGGGGGTCGCCGGGGAGCTGTTTTTT.